This T cell receptor beta chain was identified during a study of blood T cell repertoires in COVID-19. Profiled with immunoSEQ multiplex PCR; TCRdb holds only in-frame clones, not every one. The sample contains some 120,000 clones, roughly four fifths of which appear only once. V lost 4 bases to trimming and J lost 0 bases, with 10 bases between them. The germline CDR1 and CDR2 sequences are GTSNPN and SVGIG (reference sequence). CDR3 length equals 15 residues. The chain employs TRBV30 and TRBJ2-6; the D gene is possibly TRBD2 (5 bases). Sequenced input: PBMCs or T cells enriched from blood (not recorded which). The sequence was collected from a young man who had recovered from COVID-19. The CDR3 DNA sequence: TGTGCCTGGACGGTTGGACTCTCTGGGGCCAACGTCCTGACTTTC. It codes for CAWTVGLSGANVLTF.